A selection of T cell receptor beta chains follows, all from one sample in a study of T cell responses to AZD1222 COVID-19 vaccine. TCRdb keeps only in-frame clones here, not all; method: immunoSEQ multiplex PCR. The sample consists of 100,000 to 150,000 clones, over 80% of them appearing once. The sequenced sample was peripheral blood, obtained on day 0 of AZD1222 vaccination. The origin of the receptors is an adult in good health. Each CDR3 is given with its conserved first and last residue. The D gene is left open where the match is weak. Part of the rows lack a size; the others show once, few, many or a class for expanded clones.

d_gene | abundance | j_gene | v_gene | CDR3aa | CDR3nt
. | . | TRBJ2-1 | TRBV3-1/TRBV3-2 | CASSRLQKLGNEQFF | TGTGCCAGCAGCCGACTACAGAAGTTGGGGAATGAGCAGTTCTTC
. | . | TRBJ1-4 | TRBV27 | CASSFRGRGEKLFF | TGTGCCAGCAGTTTCAGGGGTCGGGGTGAAAAACTGTTTTTT
TRBD2 | . | TRBJ2-1 | TRBV7-3 | CASSSQPGLASQNEQFF | TGTGCCAGCAGCTCCCAGCCGGGACTAGCGTCCCAGAATGAGCAGTTCTTC
. | . | TRBJ1-5 | TRBV21-1 | CASSKVSNGCQGNQPQHF | TGTGCCAGCAGCAAAGTAAGCAACGGGTGTCAGGGTAATCAGCCCCAGCATTTT
. | once | TRBJ2-3 | TRBV4-1 | CASSQGHSTDTQYF | TGCGCCAGCAGCCAAGGGCACAGCACAGATACGCAGTATTTT
TRBD2 | . | TRBJ2-5 | TRBV5-1 | CASHEQPPGLAGDQETQYF | TGCGCCAGTCATGAACAACCCCCGGGACTAGCGGGAGATCAAGAGACCCAGTACTTC
. | . | TRBJ1-6 | TRBV7-8 | CASSLAWQGLRRSPLHF | TGTGCCAGCAGCTTAGCGTGGCAGGGGCTTCGACGTTCACCCCTCCACTTT
TRBD2 | . | TRBJ2-7 | TRBV6-4 | CASSEEAGGEQYF | TGTGCCAGCAGTGAGGAAGCGGGAGGGGAGCAGTACTTC
. | once | TRBJ2-5 | TRBV12-3/TRBV12-4 | CASSLGQRETQYF | TGTGCCAGCAGTTTAGGGCAGCGAGAGACCCAGTACTTC
. | . | TRBJ2-3 | TRBV18 | CASSPEPGDTQYF | TGTGCCAGCTCACCTGAGCCGGGAGATACGCAGTATTTT
TRBD2 | . | TRBJ2-7 | TRBV5-1 | CASSLDPGLAGAYEQYF | TGCGCCAGCAGCTTGGATCCCGGACTAGCGGGAGCCTACGAGCAGTACTTC
. | . | TRBJ1-1 | TRBV19 | CASSPKQGRNTEAFF | TGTGCCAGTAGTCCCAAACAGGGCCGGAACACTGAAGCTTTCTTT
TRBD1 | . | TRBJ1-4 | TRBV12-5 | CASGPGQGINEKLFF | TGTGCTAGTGGGCCAGGACAGGGGATAAATGAAAAACTGTTTTTT
TRBD1 | . | TRBJ1-3 | TRBV2 | CASRPDRAGNTIYF | TGTGCCAGCAGGCCGGACAGGGCTGGAAACACCATATATTTT
. | . | TRBJ1-1 | TRBV7-9 | CASSPRARGQVNTEAFF | TGTGCCAGCAGCCCCCGAGCACGAGGTCAGGTGAACACTGAAGCTTTCTTT
. | few | TRBJ1-4 | TRBV2 | CASSDDSLDLNEKLFF | TGTGCCAGCAGTGATGATAGCCTGGATCTTAATGAAAAACTGTTTTTT
TRBD1 | . | TRBJ2-1 | TRBV7-9 | CASSRGQASNEQFF | TGTGCCAGCAGCCGTGGACAGGCCTCCAATGAGCAGTTCTTC
TRBD2 | . | TRBJ2-5 | TRBV28 | CASSGTSEETQYF | TGTGCCAGCAGCGGGACTAGTGAGGAGACCCAGTACTTC
. | . | TRBJ2-1 | TRBV29-1 | CSARPALHNEQFF | TGCAGCGCGCGGCCTGCCTTACACAATGAGCAGTTCTTC
TRBD1 | once | TRBJ2-7 | TRBV7-3 | CASSEGQGLEQYF | TGTGCCAGCAGCGAGGGACAGGGCTTAGAGCAGTACTTC
. | . | TRBJ1-4 | TRBV7-2 | CASSPRAGVNNEKLFF | TGTGCCAGCAGCCCCCGGGCGGGGGTGAATAATGAAAAACTGTTTTTT
TRBD1 | . | TRBJ1-1 | TRBV3-1/TRBV3-2 | CASSPADRAGTEAFF | TGTGCCAGCAGCCCCGCCGACAGGGCTGGGACTGAAGCTTTCTTT
TRBD2 | . | TRBJ2-5 | TRBV5-6 | CASSLALAGVETQYF | TGTGCCAGCAGCTTGGCCCTAGCGGGAGTAGAGACCCAGTACTTC
TRBD1 | . | TRBJ2-7 | TRBV27 | CASSRDRGTYEQYF | TGTGCCAGCAGTCGGGACAGGGGGACCTACGAGCAGTACTTC
. | . | TRBJ1-6 | TRBV7-8 | CASSFRGQRGNSPLHF | TGTGCCAGCAGCTTCCGGGGGCAACGAGGAAATTCACCCCTCCACTTT
TRBD2 | . | TRBJ2-1 | TRBV7-2 | CASSFSPASGRGNEQFF | TGTGCCAGCAGCTTTTCGCCCGCTAGCGGGAGGGGGAATGAGCAGTTCTTC
. | . | TRBJ1-2 | TRBV30 | CAWAPKRAWQGYTF | TGTGCCTGGGCCCCGAAAAGAGCCTGGCAAGGCTACACCTTC
. | . | TRBJ2-5 | TRBV10-1 | CASSESRTVHSETQYF | TGCGCCAGCAGTGAGTCTCGGACAGTTCACAGCGAGACCCAGTACTTC
. | . | TRBJ1-6 | TRBV10-3 | CAIGTSNSPLHF | TGTGCCATCGGGACATCCAATTCACCCCTCCACTTT
. | . | TRBJ1-2 | TRBV3-1/TRBV3-2 | CASSAPGQTYGYTF | TGTGCCAGCAGCGCACCGGGACAAACCTATGGCTACACCTTC
TRBD2 | . | TRBJ2-5 | TRBV30 | CAWSSIAGVETQYF | TGTGCCTGGAGTAGTATAGCGGGAGTAGAGACCCAGTACTTC
TRBD2 | . | TRBJ2-7 | TRBV4-1 | CASSHLASGRKGEQYF | TGCGCCAGCAGCCATTTGGCTAGCGGGAGAAAGGGCGAGCAGTACTTC
. | . | TRBJ2-7 | TRBV4-1 | CASSTRGGSEQYF | TGCGCCAGCAGCACCCGGGGCGGGTCCGAGCAGTACTTC
TRBD1 | . | TRBJ1-1 | TRBV6-1 | CASNDRANTEAFF | TGTGCCAGCAATGACAGGGCCAACACTGAAGCTTTCTTT
TRBD1 | few | TRBJ1-4 | TRBV18 | CASSRGAGGNEKLFF | TGTGCCAGCTCAAGAGGGGCAGGGGGAAATGAAAAACTGTTTTTT
TRBD1 | once | TRBJ2-1 | TRBV27 | CASSKRTGRRGSEQFF | TGTGCCAGCAGTAAACGGACAGGTCGTAGGGGGAGTGAGCAGTTCTTC
TRBD2 | . | TRBJ2-2 | TRBV28 | CASTDLEGRENTGELFF | TGTGCCAGCACCGACCTGGAGGGGAGGGAGAACACCGGGGAGCTGTTTTTT
. | . | TRBJ1-1 | TRBV12-3/TRBV12-4 | CASSLNPLTEAFF | TGTGCCAGCAGTTTAAACCCATTGACTGAAGCTTTCTTT
TRBD2 | once | TRBJ2-1 | TRBV7-9 | CASSPTRTSAYNEQFF | TGTGCCAGCAGCCCAACACGGACTAGCGCCTACAATGAGCAGTTCTTC
. | . | TRBJ2-5 | TRBV5-1 | CASSLSRTQETQYF | TGCGCCAGCAGCTTGTCCCGGACGCAAGAGACCCAGTACTTC
. | . | TRBJ1-5 | TRBV27 | CASRAWPSGQPQHF | TGTGCCAGCAGGGCTTGGCCCTCGGGACAGCCCCAGCATTTT
TRBD2 | . | TRBJ2-2 | TRBV11-2 | CASSLTTSGWGGELFF | TGTGCCAGCAGCTTAACGACTAGCGGGTGGGGCGGGGAGCTGTTTTTT
TRBD1 | . | TRBJ1-1 | TRBV7-9 | CASSFLTGGNTEAFF | TGTGCCAGCAGCTTCCTCACAGGGGGCAACACTGAAGCTTTCTTT
. | . | TRBJ2-3 | TRBV9 | CASSLATADTQYF | TGTGCCAGCAGCCTAGCAACGGCAGATACGCAGTATTTT
. | . | TRBJ2-7 | TRBV30 | CAWSVGGLAQYF | TGTGCCTGGAGTGTTGGCGGACTCGCGCAGTACTTC
. | . | TRBJ2-7 | TRBV7-9 | CASSLSQRGEQYF | TGTGCCAGCAGCTTAAGCCAGAGGGGGGAGCAGTACTTC
. | . | TRBJ1-2 | TRBV21-1 | CASSYRDRRLSNYGYTF | TGTGCCAGCAGCTACCGGGACAGGCGACTTTCTAACTATGGCTACACCTTC
. | . | TRBJ2-7 | TRBV27 | CASSITTGEQYF | TGTGCCAGCAGTATAACCACAGGGGAGCAGTACTTC
TRBD1 | . | TRBJ1-2 | TRBV3-1/TRBV3-2 | CASSQWTGMNGYTF | TGTGCCAGCAGCCAATGGACAGGGATGAATGGCTACACCTTC
. | . | TRBJ2-2 | TRBV2 | CASRADRYTGELFF | TGTGCCAGCAGGGCAGACAGATACACCGGGGAGCTGTTTTTT
TRBD1 | once | TRBJ1-3 | TRBV19 | CASRPTGAGNTIYF | TGTGCCAGTAGACCAACAGGGGCTGGAAACACCATATATTTT
TRBD1 | . | TRBJ2-5 | TRBV20-1 | CSASRGQGETQYF | TGCAGTGCTAGTCGGGGACAGGGAGAGACCCAGTACTTC
. | . | TRBJ1-6 | TRBV30 | CARQNRNSPLHF | TGTGCCAGGCAAAACAGGAATTCACCCCTCCACTTT
. | . | TRBJ1-6 | TRBV27 | CASSYRIWDSPLHF | TGTGCCAGCAGTTACCGGATCTGGGATTCACCCCTCCACTTT
. | . | TRBJ2-1 | TRBV21-1 | CASSKGVGGPPNEQFF | TGTGCCAGCAGCAAAGGGGTGGGAGGCCCCCCCAATGAGCAGTTCTTC
. | . | TRBJ2-1 | TRBV6-6 | CASTNRQGSYNEQFF | TGTGCCAGCACCAACCGCCAAGGGTCCTACAATGAGCAGTTCTTC
TRBD1 | . | TRBJ1-4 | TRBV18 | CASSPPGTGVSRSEKLFF | TGTGCCAGCTCACCACCAGGGACAGGTGTTTCCAGGAGTGAAAAACTGTTTTTT
. | . | TRBJ2-2 | TRBV4-1 | CASSQTGPGPRGELFF | TGCGCCAGCAGCCAAACCGGACCGGGACCTCGGGGGGAGCTGTTTTTT